This TCR beta chain originates from a study of OX40 agonist ivuxolimab in advanced cancers. Whole-study context: One hepatocellular carcinoma and two cutaneous melanoma patients partially responded. Study-wide findings and caveats: Relative to CD4+ cells, CD8+ T cells on average had more expanded clones. Normalized T-cell clonal expansion was also low in some nonresponders.

Worth noting for this clone: Its antigen remains unidentified.

Cycle 7 day 1, cycle 4 day 1, and baseline were the timepoints at which blood was sampled. The germline V and J ends were trimmed by 1 base and 4 bases, with 12 bases remaining between them. This CDR3 comprises 15 residues. CDR1 is SNHLY and CDR2 is FYNNEI in the germline V gene. Clones were read by immunoSEQ multiplex PCR, and TCRdb kept only the in-frame ones, dropping some. The sample carries approximately 45,000 clones, about 95% recorded once. The sequence derives from an adult with an advanced solid tumor such as melanoma, head and neck, liver or kidney cancer. The sample was CD4+ or CD8+ T cells sorted from blood, taken in a trial of the OX40 agonist ivuxolimab. The V call is TRBV2, the J call TRBJ2-3; D perhaps matches TRBD2 (6 bases). The CDR3 spells CASSEGPGVADTQYF. The CDR3 DNA reads as TGTGCCAGCAGTGAAGGCCCGGGAGTGGCAGATACGCAGTATTTT.